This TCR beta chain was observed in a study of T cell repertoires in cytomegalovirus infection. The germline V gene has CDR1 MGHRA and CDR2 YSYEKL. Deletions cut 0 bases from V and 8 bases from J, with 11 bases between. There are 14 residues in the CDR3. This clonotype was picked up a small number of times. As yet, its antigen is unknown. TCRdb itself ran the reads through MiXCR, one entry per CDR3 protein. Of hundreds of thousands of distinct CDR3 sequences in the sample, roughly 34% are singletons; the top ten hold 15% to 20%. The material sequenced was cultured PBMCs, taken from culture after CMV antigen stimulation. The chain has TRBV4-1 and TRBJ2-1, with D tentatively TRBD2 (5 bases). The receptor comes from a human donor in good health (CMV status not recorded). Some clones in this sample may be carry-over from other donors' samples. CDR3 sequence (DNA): TGCGCCAGCAGCCAAGAAGGAGGACGGGATGAGCAGTTCTTC. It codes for CASSQEGGRDEQFF.